What follows are 27 T cell receptor beta chains derived from one specimen sequenced in a study of blood T cell repertoires in COVID-19. Clones were sequenced by immunoSEQ multiplex PCR, and TCRdb holds only the in-frame ones, with some missing. Found here are about 140,000 clones, roughly four fifths of them singletons; the top ten hold 5.5% to 8%. The sample comprised peripheral blood. The receptors were sampled from a human donor in a cohort sampled during active COVID-19.

This chain connects TRBV27 to TRBJ2-4; the D is unclear. The CDR3 length is 14 residues. V lost 5 bases and J lost 3, with 11 bases in between. Looked up from germline, CDR1 is MNHEY and CDR2 is SMNVEV (reference sequence). The CDR3 protein is CASSPRVGKNIQYF. CDR3 DNA: TGTGCCAGCAGTCCTCGCGTCGGCAAAAACATTCAGTACTTC.

The chain carries TRBV7-2 and TRBJ2-2; 11 bases match TRBD2. The length of the CDR3 is 17 residues. V gave up 6 bases and J gave up 2 bases; unmatched junction bases: 8. Germline lookup yields CDR1 SGHTA and CDR2 FQGNSA. The CDR3 spells CASRNLGTSGNTGELFF. CDR3 sequence (DNA): TGTGCCAGCAGAAACTTAGGGACTAGCGGCAACACCGGGGAGCTGTTTTTT.

The chain couples TRBV10-1 to TRBJ1-4; D may be TRBD1 (6 bases). Germline V CDR1 and CDR2: WNHNN, SYGVQD (reference sequence). CDR3 length equals 17 residues. Between the trimmed V and J ends, which lost 7 bases and 10 bases, there was a span of 28 bases. CDR3 sequence: CASTGTHLISPSVKLFF. The CDR3 nucleotides read TGCGCCAGCACAGGGACACACCTCATCTCCCCGAGCGTAAAACTGTTTTTT.

This chain connects TRBV5-8 to TRBJ1-5, with 9 bases matching TRBD1. The trim removed 3 bases at V and 2 bases at J, leaving 6 bases unmatched. The germline V gene has CDR1 SGHTS and CDR2 YDEGEE. The CDR3 is 16 amino acids. DNA for the CDR3: TGTGCCAGCAGCTCCGGACAGGGGACGGGCAATCAGCCCCAGCATTTT. It translates to CASSSGQGTGNQPQHF.

This clone is a singleton in its sample. The chain links TRBV27 to TRBJ2-7; TRBD2 agrees at 10 bases. V was clipped by 0 bases and J by 5 bases; unmatched bases: 1. Germline assignment: CDR1 MNHEY and CDR2 SMNVEV (reference sequence). The CDR3 runs 14 residues. CDR3 sequence: CASSLSSGGDEQYF. Written as DNA, the CDR3 is TGTGCCAGCAGTTTATCGAGCGGGGGGGACGAGCAGTACTTC.

This clone occurred once. The chain has TRBV29-1 and TRBJ2-1; 10 nucleotides align to TRBD1. V lost 4 bases, J lost 9 bases, and 6 bases stayed unmatched. Germline V gene sequence: CDR1 SQVTM, CDR2 ANQGSEA. This CDR3 contains 13 residues. DNA for the CDR3: TGCAGCGTTGGACAGGGGGCGCAGGGTGAGCAGTTCTTC. Translated: CSVGQGAQGEQFF.

The gene calls are TRBV4-2 and TRBJ2-3, with 10 positions matching TRBD2. The V gene end was trimmed by 0 bases and the J gene end by 5 bases; junction bases not matched to a gene: 8. Per germline, CDR1 LGHNA and CDR2 YNFKEQ. The CDR3 spans 17 residues. The CDR3 DNA sequence: TGTGCCAGCAGCCAAGAAGGCACCAGCGGGGGGGTAGATACGCAGTATTTT. This translates into CASSQEGTSGGVDTQYF.

The J gene is TRBJ2-3, the V gene TRBV6-1; possible D gene TRBD2, 6 bases. V dropped 0 bases and J dropped 1 base, with 11 bases sitting between them. The germline V gene has CDR1 MNHNS and CDR2 SASEGT. This CDR3 has 16 amino acids. CDR3 DNA: TGTGCCAGCAGTGAAGCAAGGCTAGCGCGCACAGATACGCAGTATTTT. Protein product: CASSEARLARTDTQYF.

This chain uses TRBV7-2 with TRBJ2-2, with D hard to call. The CDR3 has 13 amino acids. V lost 2 bases to trimming and J lost 7 bases, with 8 bases between them. Germline loops: CDR1 SGHTA, CDR2 FQGNSA. The CDR3: CASSLNPSGELFF. In DNA, the CDR3 is TGTGCCAGCAGCTTAAACCCTAGCGGGGAGCTGTTTTTT.

This chain links TRBV12-3 or TRBV12-4 with TRBJ2-7, with TRBD1 as a possible D gene (5 bases). The CDR3 loop spans 13 amino acids. The ends were cut back, 6 bases at V and 3 bases at J, with 12 bases in the middle. CDR3 region: CASSRQRNYEQYF. The CDR3 nucleotides read TGTGCCAGCAGCCGACAGAGGAACTACGAGCAGTACTTC.

The chain joins TRBV5-1 to TRBJ1-2, with 7 bases aligning to TRBD1. CDR3 length: 14 residues. J lost 3 bases, V lost 1 base, and 3 bases had no gene match. CDR1 and CDR2 from the germline V gene are SGHRS and YFSETQ. The CDR3 coding sequence is TGCGCCAGCAGCTTGACAGGGGTTCACTATGGCTACACCTTC. Translation: CASSLTGVHYGYTF.

The chain is built from TRBV6-5 and TRBJ1-2, with 9 bases matching TRBD1. The CDR3 consists of 15 residues. J lost 1 base, V lost 6 bases, and 6 bases had no gene match. Germline CDR1 and CDR2: MNHEY and SVGAGI. CDR3 nucleotide sequence: TGTGCCAGCAGGGCCGGGACAGGGATTAACTATGGCTACACCTTC. This gives the protein CASRAGTGINYGYTF.

J is TRBJ2-6 and V is TRBV5-1, with 7 bases matching TRBD1. CDR1 is SGHRS, CDR2 YFSETQ, per germline. There are 15 residues in the CDR3. Germline trimming cut 4 bases from V and 8 bases from J; bases unmatched to any gene: 9. CDR3 amino acids: CASSLGQVVSNVLTF. The CDR3 DNA sequence: TGCGCCAGCAGCCTTGGACAGGTGGTGTCCAACGTCCTGACTTTC.

This chain connects TRBV5-4 to TRBJ1-4; no reliable D call. V gave up 1 base and J gave up 4 bases, with 8 bases separating them. The CDR3 has 14 residues. The V gene's germline CDR1 is SGHNT and CDR2 YYREEE (reference sequence). The CDR3 loop is CASSLPGGNEKLFF. Written as DNA, the CDR3 is TGTGCCAGCAGCTTGCCGGGTGGTAATGAAAAACTGTTTTTT.

Ten or more counts support this clone. The V gene is TRBV28, the J gene TRBJ2-2; 7 nucleotides match TRBD2. CDR3 length equals 16 residues. Trimming cost V 2 bases and J 4 bases; bases outside gene matches: 7. From germline, CDR1 is MDHEN and CDR2 SYDVKM. The CDR3 nucleotides read TGTGCCAGCAGTTTAACGAGCGGGGCTGGCACCGGGGAGCTGTTTTTT. This translates into CASSLTSGAGTGELFF.

The J gene is TRBJ1-1, the V gene TRBV5-4; 11 bases fit TRBD1. Trimming removed 3 bases from V and 7 bases from J; junction bases left unmatched: 14. In germline, CDR1 is SGHNT, CDR2 YYREEE (reference sequence). This CDR3 is built from 17 residues. In DNA form, the CDR3 reads TGTGCCAGCAGCTCGAATCTAAGGACAGGGGGCCTCCTTGAAGCTTTCTTT. This translates into CASSSNLRTGGLLEAFF.

The chain is built from TRBV9 and TRBJ1-2; D gene ambiguous. The CDR3 consists of 15 residues. The V gene's germline CDR1 is SGDLS and CDR2 YYNGEE. V dropped 0 bases and J dropped 5 bases, with 14 bases sitting between them. CDR3 residues: CASSVGVESIYGYTF. CDR3 nucleotide sequence: TGTGCCAGCAGCGTAGGAGTGGAGTCCATTTATGGCTACACCTTC.

The chain employs TRBV7-2 and TRBJ2-7; tentative D call: TRBD2 (5 bases). Germline CDR1 SGHTA, CDR2 FQGNSA. Trimming cost V 1 base and J 6 bases, with 13 bases left between them. The CDR3 sequence is 14 residues long. As DNA, the CDR3 is TGTGCCAGCAGCTTAGAGTTTGGACGGGGCGAGCAGTACTTC. The encoded protein is CASSLEFGRGEQYF.

This chain links TRBV11-1 with TRBJ2-5; a possible D gene is TRBD1 (5 bases). This CDR3 contains 13 residues. In germline, CDR1 is SGHAT, CDR2 FQDESV (reference sequence). V dropped 2 bases and J dropped 5 bases, with 9 bases sitting between them. This chain's CDR3 is CASSLSGLETQYF. The DNA for the CDR3 is TGTGCCAGCAGCTTATCAGGGTTGGAGACCCAGTACTTC.

This rearrangement joins TRBV6-1 to TRBJ1-1, with a possible D match to TRBD1 (6 bases). Trimming stripped 3 bases from V and 7 bases from J, with 12 bases between. Looked up from germline, CDR1 is MNHNS and CDR2 is SASEGT. The length of the CDR3 is 13 residues. DNA for the CDR3: TGTGCCAGCAGTGAGAGCCCCAGGGGTGAAGCTTTCTTT. Protein product: CASSESPRGEAFF.

This sequence joins TRBV3-1 (or the pseudogene TRBV3-2) and TRBJ2-7, with 8 bases that match TRBD2. The CDR3 length is 14 residues. V was clipped by 4 bases and J by 6 bases; unmatched bases: 8. Germline CDR1 is LGHDT and CDR2 is YNNKEL (reference sequence). CDR3 in amino acids: CASSPTRGGSEQYF. The CDR3 DNA follows: TGTGCCAGCAGCCCCACCCGGGGGGGGAGCGAGCAGTACTTC.

The gene calls are TRBV6-2 or TRBV6-3 and TRBJ2-7; D is perhaps TRBD2 (7 bases). The CDR3 has 15 residues. The ends were cut back, 5 bases at V and 2 bases at J, with 16 bases in the middle. Per the germline V gene, CDR1 is MNHEY and CDR2 is SVGEGT. CDR3 nucleotides: TGTGCCAGCAGTACCCGGGGGGCACAACCCTACGAGCAGTACTTC. Translating gives CASSTRGAQPYEQYF.

This rearrangement joins TRBV6-5 to TRBJ2-7; TRBD1 might be the D (5 bases). Germline V CDR1 and CDR2: MNHEY, SVGAGI. The CDR3 loop spans 13 amino acids. The germline V and J ends were trimmed by 6 bases and 0 bases, with 9 bases remaining between them. CDR3 sequence: CASRRQSSYEQYF. The CDR3 nucleotides read TGTGCCAGCAGAAGACAGAGCTCCTACGAGCAGTACTTC.

This clone was counted a few times. The chain couples TRBV7-6 to TRBJ1-6; the D gene is possibly TRBD1 (5 bases). The CDR3 runs to 15 residues. Germline lookup yields CDR1 SGHVS and CDR2 FNYEAQ. The germline V and J ends were trimmed by 2 bases and 10 bases, with 15 bases remaining between them. As DNA, the CDR3 is TGTGCCAGCAGCTTATCCAGGGCGCCGGGCTCACCCCTCCACTTT. Amino acid sequence: CASSLSRAPGSPLHF. Full variable domain (missing parts from reference TRBV7-6 and TRBJ1-6): GAGVSQSPRYKVTKRGQDVALRCDPISGHVSLYWYRQALGQGPEFLTYFNYEAQQDKSGLPNDRFSAERPEGSISTLTIQRTEQRDSAMYRCASSLSRAPGSPLHFGNGTRLTVT.

The chain carries TRBV28 and TRBJ1-6; TRBD1 aligns across 11 bases. The V gene end was trimmed by 6 bases and the J gene end by 9 bases; junction bases not matched to a gene: 4. This CDR3 comprises 14 residues. Germline CDR1 is MDHEN and CDR2 is SYDVKM. This CDR3 reads CASRSGQGGSPLHF. The CDR3 bases are TGTGCCAGCAGGTCGGGACAGGGGGGTTCACCCCTCCACTTT.

Comment on this clone: At one end, the junction sequence differs from germline, possibly due to a read error. The sample has other DNA sequences that encode this CDR3 too. The chain employs TRBV4-1 and TRBJ1-1, with a possible D match to TRBD1 (6 bases). Germline V gene sequence: CDR1 MGHRA, CDR2 YSYEKL. The CDR3 spans 15 residues. CDR3 region: CASSQPVDQRQEAFF. CDR3 nucleotides: TGCGCCAGCAGCCAGCCAGTGGACCAGCGACAGGAAGCCTTCTTT.

This clone appeared once. The J gene is TRBJ2-1, the V gene TRBV5-6; TRBD2 matches at 7 bases. The V gene's germline CDR1 is SGHDT and CDR2 YYEEEE. V gave up 2 bases and J gave up 8 bases; unmatched junction bases: 7. The CDR3 spans 14 residues. CDR3 sequence reads: CASSFLGLGDEQFF. The CDR3 region has the DNA TGTGCCAGCAGCTTTCTCGGACTAGGGGATGAGCAGTTCTTC.